This T cell receptor (beta chain) was recovered during a study of CD8+ T cells in alopecia areata. Following extraction, RNA underwent reverse transcription to cDNA, which served as the sequencing template. Some clones are missing from TCRdb's copy, which holds only in-frame ones; the method was immunoSEQ multiplex PCR. Of 40,000 to 45,000 clones detected, roughly 92% appear once; the ten largest clones hold approximately 17%. The CDR3 has 14 amino acids. The V gene's germline CDR1 is MNHEY and CDR2 SMNVEV (reference sequence). Deletions cut 2 bases from V and 3 bases from J, with 11 bases between. Study results and limitations: The study found tofacitinib significantly decreased scalp clonality and expanded CD8+ clones among the top 100.

Specified treatment: oral pan-JAK inhibitor, 5-10 mg twice daily. Peripheral blood, together with lesional scalp punch biopsies, was collected from alopecia areata patients. There are a few counts of this clone. What it binds is not known. This sequence was found in a human donor with alopecia areata. Material: CD8+ T cells sorted from blood, obtained at week 24, from a patient treated with tofacitinib. This rearrangement joins TRBV27 to TRBJ2-7, with D possibly matching TRBD2 (7 bases). CDR3 sequence: CASSLRGRVYEQYF. DNA of the CDR3: TGTGCCAGCAGTTTAAGGGGGAGGGTCTACGAGCAGTACTTC.